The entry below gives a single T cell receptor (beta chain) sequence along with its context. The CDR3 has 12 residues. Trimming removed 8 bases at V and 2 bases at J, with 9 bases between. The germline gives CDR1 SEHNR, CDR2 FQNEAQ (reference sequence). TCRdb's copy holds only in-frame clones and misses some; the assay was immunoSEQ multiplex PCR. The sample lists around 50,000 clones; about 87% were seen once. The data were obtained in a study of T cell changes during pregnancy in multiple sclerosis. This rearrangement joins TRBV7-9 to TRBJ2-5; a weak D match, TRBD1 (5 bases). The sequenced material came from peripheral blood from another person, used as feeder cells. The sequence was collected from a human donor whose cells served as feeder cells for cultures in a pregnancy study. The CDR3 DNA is TGTGCCAGCGGCAGGGCACAAGAGACCCAGTACTTC. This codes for CASGRAQETQYF.